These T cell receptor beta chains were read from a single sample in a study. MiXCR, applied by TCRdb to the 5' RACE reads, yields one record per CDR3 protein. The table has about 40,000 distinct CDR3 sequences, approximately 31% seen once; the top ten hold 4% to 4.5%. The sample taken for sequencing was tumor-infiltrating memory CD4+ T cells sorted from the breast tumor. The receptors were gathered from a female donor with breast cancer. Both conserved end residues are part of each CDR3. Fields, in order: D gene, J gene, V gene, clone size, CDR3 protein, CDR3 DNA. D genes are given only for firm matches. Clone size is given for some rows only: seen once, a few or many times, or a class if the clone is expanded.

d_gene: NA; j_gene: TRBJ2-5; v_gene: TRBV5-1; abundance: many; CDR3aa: CASSPSTGRGRETQYF; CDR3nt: TGCGCCAGCAGCCCCTCGACAGGGAGGGGACGAGAGACCCAGTACTTC
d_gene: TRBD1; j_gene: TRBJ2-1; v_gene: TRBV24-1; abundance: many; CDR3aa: CATSGQGANGKSNEQFF; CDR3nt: TGTGCCACCAGTGGACAGGGGGCGAATGGAAAGTCCAATGAGCAGTTCTTC
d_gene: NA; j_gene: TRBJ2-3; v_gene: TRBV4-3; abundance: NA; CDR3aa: CASSQGGEDTDTQYF; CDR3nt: TGCGCCAGCAGCCAAGGGGGAGAGGACACAGATACGCAGTATTTT
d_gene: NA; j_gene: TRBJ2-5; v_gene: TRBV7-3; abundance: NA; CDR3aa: CASSLTGEQTQYF; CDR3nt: TGTGCCAGCAGCTTAACAGGGGAACAGACCCAGTACTTC
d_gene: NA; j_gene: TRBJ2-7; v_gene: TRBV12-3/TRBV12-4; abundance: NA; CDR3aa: CASSLSKTHEQYF; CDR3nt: TGTGCCAGCAGTTTATCGAAGACACACGAGCAGTACTTC
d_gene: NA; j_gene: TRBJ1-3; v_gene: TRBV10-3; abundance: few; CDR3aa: CAISESGTPSGNTIYF; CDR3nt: TGTGCCATCAGTGAGTCTGGGACACCTTCTGGAAACACCATATATTTT
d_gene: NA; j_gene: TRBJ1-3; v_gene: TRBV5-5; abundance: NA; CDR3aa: CASSSDRLNTIYF; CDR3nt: TGCGCCAGCAGCTCAGACAGGCTAAACACCATATATTTT
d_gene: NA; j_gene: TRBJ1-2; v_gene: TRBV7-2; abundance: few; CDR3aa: CASSDGYAGGYTF; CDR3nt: TGTGCCAGCAGCGATGGATACGCGGGTGGCTACACCTTC
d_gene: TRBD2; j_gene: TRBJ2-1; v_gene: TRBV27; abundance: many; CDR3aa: CASSSLQGREVGDEQFF; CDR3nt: TGTGCCAGCAGTTCCCTCCAAGGGCGGGAGGTTGGGGATGAGCAGTTCTTC
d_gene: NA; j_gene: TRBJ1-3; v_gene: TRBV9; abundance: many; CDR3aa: CASSSSQTENSGNTIYF; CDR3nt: TGTGCCAGCAGCTCCTCCCAGACAGAGAACTCTGGAAACACCATATATTTT
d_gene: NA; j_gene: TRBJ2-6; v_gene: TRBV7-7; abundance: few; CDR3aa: CASSPRAHSGANVLTF; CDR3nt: TGTGCCAGCAGCCCGCGGGCACACTCTGGGGCCAACGTCCTGACTTTC
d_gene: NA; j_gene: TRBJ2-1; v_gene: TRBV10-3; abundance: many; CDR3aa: CAIRERERYNEQFF; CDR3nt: TGTGCCATCAGGGAGAGGGAGCGATACAATGAGCAGTTCTTC
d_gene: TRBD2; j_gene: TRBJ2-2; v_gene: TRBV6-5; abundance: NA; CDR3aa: CASSTTSGRRGELFF; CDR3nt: TGTGCCAGCAGCACGACTAGCGGGAGACGGGGGGAGCTGTTTTTT
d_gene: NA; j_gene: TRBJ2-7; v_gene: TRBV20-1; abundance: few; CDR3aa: CSANAFRDSYYEQYF; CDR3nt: TGCAGTGCCAACGCCTTCCGGGACTCTTACTACGAGCAGTACTTC
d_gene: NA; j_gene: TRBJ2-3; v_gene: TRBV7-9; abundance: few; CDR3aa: CASSLVRTDTQYF; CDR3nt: TGTGCCAGCAGCTTAGTGAGAACAGATACGCAGTATTTT
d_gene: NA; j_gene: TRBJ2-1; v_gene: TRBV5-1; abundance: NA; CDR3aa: CASSLEGGTRSYNEQFF; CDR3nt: TGCGCCAGCAGCTTGGAAGGCGGGACTCGCTCCTACAATGAGCAGTTCTTC
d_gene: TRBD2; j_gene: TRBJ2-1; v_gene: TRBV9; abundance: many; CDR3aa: CASSATSGSSYNEQFF; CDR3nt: TGTGCCAGCAGCGCGACTAGCGGGAGCTCCTACAATGAGCAGTTCTTC
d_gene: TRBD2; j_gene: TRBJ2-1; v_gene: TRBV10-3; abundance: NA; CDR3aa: CAITRTSGGENEQFF; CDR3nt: TGTGCCATCACCCGTACTAGCGGGGGAGAAAATGAGCAGTTCTTC
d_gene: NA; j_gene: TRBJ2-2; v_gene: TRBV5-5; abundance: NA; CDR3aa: CASSLGVGAKSGELFF; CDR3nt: TGTGCCAGCAGCTTGGGAGTGGGGGCGAAGTCCGGGGAGCTGTTTTTT
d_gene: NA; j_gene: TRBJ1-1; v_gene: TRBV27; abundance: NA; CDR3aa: CASSPFRGGTEAFF; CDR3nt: TGTGCCAGCAGTCCGTTTAGGGGAGGGACTGAAGCTTTCTTT
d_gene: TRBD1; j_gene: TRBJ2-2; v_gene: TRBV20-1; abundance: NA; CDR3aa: CSATDRGQSNTGELFF; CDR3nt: TGCAGTGCTACGGACAGGGGACAGTCGAACACCGGGGAGCTGTTTTTT
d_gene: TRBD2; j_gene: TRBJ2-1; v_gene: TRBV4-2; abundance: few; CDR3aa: CASSQEWTSGSEQFF; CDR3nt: TGTGCCAGCAGCCAAGAGTGGACTAGCGGGAGTGAGCAGTTCTTC
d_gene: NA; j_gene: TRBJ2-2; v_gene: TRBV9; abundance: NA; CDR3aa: CASSSTLSEAFGTGELFF; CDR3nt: TGTGCCAGCAGCTCTACTCTATCGGAAGCGTTTGGCACCGGGGAGCTGTTTTTT
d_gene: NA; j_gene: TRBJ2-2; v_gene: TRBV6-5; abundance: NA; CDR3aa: CASSSVRRTLNTGELFF; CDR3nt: TGTGCCAGCAGTTCAGTTCGTCGGACCTTAAACACCGGGGAGCTGTTTTTT
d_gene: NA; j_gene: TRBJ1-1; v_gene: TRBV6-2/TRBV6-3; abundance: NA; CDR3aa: CASSYGHMNTEAFF; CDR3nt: TGTGCCAGCAGTTACGGACACATGAACACTGAAGCTTTCTTT
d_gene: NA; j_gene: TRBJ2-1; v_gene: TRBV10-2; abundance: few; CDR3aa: CASSDPVARANEQFF; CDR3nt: TGCGCCAGCAGTGACCCAGTGGCCCGAGCCAATGAGCAGTTCTTC
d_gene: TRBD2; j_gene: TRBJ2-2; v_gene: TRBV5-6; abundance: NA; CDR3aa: CASRGGRNTGELFF; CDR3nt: TGTGCCAGCAGGGGAGGGAGGAACACCGGGGAGCTGTTTTTT
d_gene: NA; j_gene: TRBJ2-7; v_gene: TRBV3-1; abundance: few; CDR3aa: CASSQDRRGVSVLSYEQYF; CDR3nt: TGTGCCAGCAGCCAAGACCGAAGGGGGGTGAGTGTGCTCTCCTACGAGCAGTACTTC
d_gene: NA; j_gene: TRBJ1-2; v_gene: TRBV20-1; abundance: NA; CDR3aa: CSARARVSTGYTF; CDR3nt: TGCAGTGCTAGGGCTAGGGTTTCCACTGGCTACACCTTC
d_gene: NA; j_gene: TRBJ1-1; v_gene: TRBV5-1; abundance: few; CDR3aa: CASSVRPGDMNTEAFF; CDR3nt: TGCGCCAGCAGCGTCCGGCCAGGGGACATGAACACTGAAGCTTTCTTT
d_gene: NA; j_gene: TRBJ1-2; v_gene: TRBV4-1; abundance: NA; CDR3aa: CASSQAGPRGYGYTF; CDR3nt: TGCGCCAGCAGCCAAGCCGGGCCCCGCGGATATGGCTACACCTTC
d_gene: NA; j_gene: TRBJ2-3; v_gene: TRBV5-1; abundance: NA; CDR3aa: CASSLYQLTDTQYF; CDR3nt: TGCGCCAGCAGCTTGTATCAGTTAACAGATACGCAGTATTTT
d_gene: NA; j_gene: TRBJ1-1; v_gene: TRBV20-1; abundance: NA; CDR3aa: CSARDRGKGDTEAFF; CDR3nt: TGCAGTGCTAGAGACCGAGGAAAGGGAGACACTGAAGCTTTCTTT
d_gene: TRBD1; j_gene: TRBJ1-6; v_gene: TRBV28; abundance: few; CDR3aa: CASRAGQGNSPLHF; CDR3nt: TGTGCCAGCCGTGCGGGACAGGGCAATTCACCCCTCCACTTT
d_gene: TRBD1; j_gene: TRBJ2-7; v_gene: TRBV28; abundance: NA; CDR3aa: CASSLLTGGSFYEQYF; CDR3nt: TGTGCCAGCAGTTTATTAACAGGGGGTTCATTCTACGAGCAGTACTTC
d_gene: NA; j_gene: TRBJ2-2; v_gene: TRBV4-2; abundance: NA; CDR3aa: CASSQVSDGELFF; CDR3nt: TGTGCCAGCAGCCAAGTGAGCGATGGGGAGCTGTTTTTT
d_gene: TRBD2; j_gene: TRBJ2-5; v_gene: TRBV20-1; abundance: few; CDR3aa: CSARDPGGGVQETQYF; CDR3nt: TGCAGTGCTAGAGATCCTGGGGGGGGGGTACAAGAGACCCAGTACTTC
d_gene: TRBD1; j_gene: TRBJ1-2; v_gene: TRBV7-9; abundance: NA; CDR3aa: CASRIDRGYGYTF; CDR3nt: TGTGCCAGCAGGATCGACAGGGGATATGGCTACACCTTC
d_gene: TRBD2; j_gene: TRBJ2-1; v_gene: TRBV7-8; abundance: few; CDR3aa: CASSKRQFIAGGALSEQFF; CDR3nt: TGTGCCAGCAGCAAGAGACAGTTCATAGCGGGAGGGGCTCTGAGTGAGCAGTTCTTC
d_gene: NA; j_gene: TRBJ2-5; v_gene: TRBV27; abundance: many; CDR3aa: CASSLGTQETQYF; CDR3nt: TGTGCCAGCAGTTTGGGGACCCAAGAGACCCAGTACTTC
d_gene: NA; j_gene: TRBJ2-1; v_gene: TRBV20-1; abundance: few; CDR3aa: CSALKAKRVGKNNEQFF; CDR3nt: TGCAGTGCCCTAAAGGCAAAGCGGGTTGGTAAAAACAATGAGCAGTTCTTC
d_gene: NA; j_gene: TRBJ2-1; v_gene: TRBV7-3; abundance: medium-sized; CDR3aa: CASSLTSSAYNEQFF; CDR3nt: TGTGCCAGCAGCTTAACTAGCTCGGCCTACAATGAGCAGTTCTTC
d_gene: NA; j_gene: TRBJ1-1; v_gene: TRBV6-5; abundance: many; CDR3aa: CASSYSLGTEAFF; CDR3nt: TGTGCCAGCAGTTACTCGCTAGGCACTGAAGCTTTCTTT